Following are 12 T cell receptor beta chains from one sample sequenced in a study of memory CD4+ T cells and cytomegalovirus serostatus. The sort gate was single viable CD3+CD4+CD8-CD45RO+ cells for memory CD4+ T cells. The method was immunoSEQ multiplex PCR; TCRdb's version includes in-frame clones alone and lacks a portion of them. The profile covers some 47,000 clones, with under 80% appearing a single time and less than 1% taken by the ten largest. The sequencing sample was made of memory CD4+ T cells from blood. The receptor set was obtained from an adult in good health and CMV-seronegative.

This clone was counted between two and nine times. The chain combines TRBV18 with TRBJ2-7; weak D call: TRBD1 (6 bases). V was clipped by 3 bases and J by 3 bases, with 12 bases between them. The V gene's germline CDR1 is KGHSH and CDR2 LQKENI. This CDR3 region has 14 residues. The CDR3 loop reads CASSPKGDGYEQYF. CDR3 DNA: TGTGCCAGCTCACCGAAGGGGGACGGCTACGAGCAGTACTTC.

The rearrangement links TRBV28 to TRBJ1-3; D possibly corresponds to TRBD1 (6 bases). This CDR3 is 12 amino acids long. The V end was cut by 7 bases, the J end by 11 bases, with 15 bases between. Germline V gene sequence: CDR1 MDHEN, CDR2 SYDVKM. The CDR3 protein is CASNGGPSPIYF. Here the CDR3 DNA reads TGTGCCAGCAATGGGGGGCCAAGTCCCATATATTTT.

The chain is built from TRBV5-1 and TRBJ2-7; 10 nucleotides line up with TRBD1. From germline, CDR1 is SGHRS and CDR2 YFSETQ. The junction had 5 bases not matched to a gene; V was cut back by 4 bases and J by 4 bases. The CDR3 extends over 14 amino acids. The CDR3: CASSADRGAYEQYF. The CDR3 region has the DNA TGCGCCAGCAGCGCGGACAGGGGGGCGTACGAGCAGTACTTC. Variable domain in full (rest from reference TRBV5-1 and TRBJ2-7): KAGVTQTPRYLIKTRGQQVTLSCSPISGHRSVSWYQQTPGQGLQFLFEYFSETQRNKGNFPGRFSGRQFSNSRSEMNVSTLELGDSALYLCASSADRGAYEQYFGPGTRLTVT.

CDR3 nucleotide sequence: TGTGCCAGCAGTGGCGGGAACACCGGGGAGCTGTTTTTT. It is translated as CASSGGNTGELFF. V gene TRBV2 combines with J gene TRBJ2-2, with D unresolved. This CDR3 spans 13 amino acids. Deletions cut 4 bases from V and 1 base from J, with 4 bases between. From germline, CDR1 is SNHLY and CDR2 FYNNEI.

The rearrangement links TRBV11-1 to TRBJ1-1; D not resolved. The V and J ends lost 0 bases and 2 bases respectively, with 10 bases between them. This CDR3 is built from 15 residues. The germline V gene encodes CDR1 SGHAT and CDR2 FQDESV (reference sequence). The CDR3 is CASSLAFGRNTEAFF. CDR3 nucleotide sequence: TGTGCCAGCAGCTTAGCTTTTGGGCGTAACACTGAAGCTTTCTTT. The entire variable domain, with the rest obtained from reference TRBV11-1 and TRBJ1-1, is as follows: EAEVAQSPRYKITEKSQAVAFWCDPISGHATLYWYRQILGQGPELLVQFQDESVVDDSQLPKDRFSAERLKGVDSTLKIQPAELGDSAMYLCASSLAFGRNTEAFFGQGTRLTVV.

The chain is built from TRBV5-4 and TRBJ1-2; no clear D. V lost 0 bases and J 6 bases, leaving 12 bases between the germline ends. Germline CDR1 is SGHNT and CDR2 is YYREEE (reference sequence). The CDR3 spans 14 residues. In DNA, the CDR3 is TGTGCCAGCAGCTTGGCTCTATCCGGGGATGGCTACACCTTC. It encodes CASSLALSGDGYTF.

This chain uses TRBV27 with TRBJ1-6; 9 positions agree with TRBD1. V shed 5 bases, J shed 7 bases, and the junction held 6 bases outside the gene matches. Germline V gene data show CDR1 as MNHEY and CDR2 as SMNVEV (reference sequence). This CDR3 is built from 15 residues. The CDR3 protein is CASSPQGQGNSPLHF. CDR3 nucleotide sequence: TGTGCCAGCAGTCCCCAAGGACAGGGGAATTCACCCCTCCACTTT.

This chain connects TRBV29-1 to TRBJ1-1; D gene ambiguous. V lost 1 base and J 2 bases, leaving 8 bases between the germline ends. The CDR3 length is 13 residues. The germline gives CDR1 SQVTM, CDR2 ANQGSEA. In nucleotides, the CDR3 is TGCAGCGTTGAAGGGTGGGGAAACACTGAAGCTTTCTTT. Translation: CSVEGWGNTEAFF.

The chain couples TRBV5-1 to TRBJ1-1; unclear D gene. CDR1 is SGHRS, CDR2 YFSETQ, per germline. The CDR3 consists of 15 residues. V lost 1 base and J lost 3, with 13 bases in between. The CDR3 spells CASSLSLGSYTEAFF. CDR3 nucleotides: TGCGCCAGCAGCTTGTCACTCGGAAGCTACACTGAAGCTTTCTTT.

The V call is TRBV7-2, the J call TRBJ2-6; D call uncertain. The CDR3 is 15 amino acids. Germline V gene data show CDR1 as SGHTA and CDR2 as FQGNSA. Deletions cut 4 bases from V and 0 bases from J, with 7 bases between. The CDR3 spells CASSSYGSGANVLTF. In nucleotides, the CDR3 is TGTGCCAGCAGCTCCTACGGCTCTGGGGCCAACGTCCTGACTTTC.

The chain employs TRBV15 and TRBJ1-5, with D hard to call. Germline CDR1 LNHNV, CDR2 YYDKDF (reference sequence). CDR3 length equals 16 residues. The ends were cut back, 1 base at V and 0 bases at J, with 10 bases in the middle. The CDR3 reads CATSRGIKNSNQPQHF. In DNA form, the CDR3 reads TGTGCCACCAGCAGAGGGATAAAAAATAGCAATCAGCCCCAGCATTTT.

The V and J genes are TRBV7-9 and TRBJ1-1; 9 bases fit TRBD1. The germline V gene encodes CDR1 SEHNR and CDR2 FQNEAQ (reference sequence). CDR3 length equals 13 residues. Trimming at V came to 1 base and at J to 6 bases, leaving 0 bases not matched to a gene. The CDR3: CASSLGTGAEAFF. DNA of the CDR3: TGTGCCAGCAGCTTAGGGACAGGGGCTGAAGCTTTCTTT. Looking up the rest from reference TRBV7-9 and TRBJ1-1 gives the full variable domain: DTGVSQNPRHKITKRGQNVTFRCDPISEHNRLYWYRQTLGQGPEFLTYFQNEAQLEKSRLLSDRFSAERPKGSFSTLEIQRTEQGDSAMYLCASSLGTGAEAFFGQGTRLTVV.